A selection of T cell receptor beta chains follows, all from one sample in a study of T cell repertoires in cytomegalovirus infection. TCRdb fed the reads into MiXCR, producing one record per CDR3 protein. The sample records around 210,000 distinct CDR3 sequences, 6.5% being singletons. The sequenced material came from PBMCs. The receptor source for this set is a human donor in good health (CMV status not recorded). Some clones in this sample may be carry-over from other donors' samples. CDR3s include the opening cysteine and the closing phenylalanine or tryptophan. A D gene is named only where the DNA matches it firmly. Not every row has a clone size; where given, it reads once, few, many or a size class.

V: TRBV7-6; D: TRBD2; size: many; J: TRBJ2-5; DNA: TGTGCCAGCAGCGGTAGCGGGCCCAAGTACTTC; CDR3: CASSGSGPKYF
V: TRBV24-1; D: .; size: many; J: TRBJ2-3; DNA: TGTGCCACCAGTGATCCCCGAGAAGGGGGCACAGATACGCAGTATTTT; CDR3: CATSDPREGGTDTQYF
V: TRBV7-2; D: .; size: many; J: TRBJ1-3; DNA: TGTGCCAGCAGCTTGACCGTGGGGGGCCGAAGCTCTGGAAACACCATATATTTT; CDR3: CASSLTVGGRSSGNTIYF
V: TRBV28; D: .; size: many; J: TRBJ1-1; DNA: TGTGCCGGCACGGGTCTCGGGGACACTGAAGCTTTCTTT; CDR3: CAGTGLGDTEAFF
V: TRBV6-2/TRBV6-3; D: TRBD1; size: many; J: TRBJ1-5; DNA: TGTGCCAGCAGTTTCCTTTGGGGACAGGGTTCCAATCAGCCCCAGCATTTT; CDR3: CASSFLWGQGSNQPQHF
V: TRBV5-5; D: .; size: few; J: TRBJ2-3; DNA: TGTGCCAGCAACCCTAGGGACACAGATACGCAGTATTTT; CDR3: CASNPRDTDTQYF
V: TRBV27; D: .; size: .; J: TRBJ2-7; DNA: TGTGCCAGCAGTCCCTCCCCCCCCGAGCAGTACTTC; CDR3: CASSPSPPEQYF
V: TRBV7-2; D: .; size: many; J: TRBJ1-1; DNA: TGTGCCAGCAGCTTAGCCGGAGGGATCACTGAAGCTTTCTTT; CDR3: CASSLAGGITEAFF
V: TRBV4-3; D: .; size: many; J: TRBJ2-7; DNA: TGCGCCAGCAGCCAAGATACGGCCACTCCGGAGTACTTC; CDR3: CASSQDTATPEYF
V: TRBV7-9; D: TRBD1; size: many; J: TRBJ2-6; DNA: TGTGCCAGCAGCCATACGGGACAGGGGGCTTCAGGGGCCAACGTCCTGACTTTC; CDR3: CASSHTGQGASGANVLTF
V: TRBV20-1; D: .; size: many; J: TRBJ1-1; DNA: TGCAGTGCTCGATCCGCCGCTGAAGCTTTCTTT; CDR3: CSARSAAEAFF
V: TRBV4-2; D: TRBD1; size: many; J: TRBJ1-5; DNA: TGTGCCAGCAGCCAACTCCGGGACAGGTTGGGCAATCAGCCCCAGCATTTT; CDR3: CASSQLRDRLGNQPQHF
V: TRBV4-1; D: .; size: once; J: TRBJ1-1; DNA: TGCGCCAGCAACCCATGGGGGACTCCGAACACTGAAGCTTTCTTT; CDR3: CASNPWGTPNTEAFF
V: TRBV5-4; D: TRBD1; size: many; J: TRBJ1-2; DNA: TGTGCCAGCAGCTTCCAACAGGGGGCCTCTGGCTACACCTTC; CDR3: CASSFQQGASGYTF
V: TRBV7-2; D: .; size: many; J: TRBJ2-7; DNA: TGTGCCAGCAGCCCAGGGAGGTGGCTGTACTTC; CDR3: CASSPGRWLYF
V: TRBV11-2; D: .; size: many; J: TRBJ1-2; DNA: TGTGCCAGCAGCTTAGCCCGGGGGCAAGGGGGCTACACCTTC; CDR3: CASSLARGQGGYTF
V: TRBV2; D: .; size: many; J: TRBJ2-1; DNA: TGTGCCAGCAGTGCCCGCAGGGGCTCCTACAATGAGCAGTTCTTC; CDR3: CASSARRGSYNEQFF
V: TRBV7-2; D: TRBD2; size: many; J: TRBJ2-5; DNA: TGTGCCAGCAGCTTAGGCGGGGGTGGGGAGACCCAGTACTTC; CDR3: CASSLGGGGETQYF
V: TRBV7-9; D: .; size: many; J: TRBJ1-5; DNA: TGTGCCAGCAGTTTGGGGGGGCAGGATCAGCCCCAGCATTTT; CDR3: CASSLGGQDQPQHF
V: TRBV9; D: .; size: many; J: TRBJ1-5; DNA: TGTGCCAGCAGCCCCGACGGGGTGGGAGGTCAGCCCCAGCATTTT; CDR3: CASSPDGVGGQPQHF
V: TRBV3-1; D: TRBD1; size: many; J: TRBJ1-1; DNA: TGTGCCAGCAGCCTATACCTAGGGACAGGGGACACTGAAGCTTTCTTT; CDR3: CASSLYLGTGDTEAFF
V: TRBV6-1; D: .; size: many; J: TRBJ1-1; DNA: TGTGCCAGCAGTGTTGTTCAGAACATGAACACTGAAGCTTTCTTT; CDR3: CASSVVQNMNTEAFF
V: TRBV28; D: .; size: few; J: TRBJ1-2; DNA: TGTGCCAGCAGCCTCCTGGGGGCGCTTTATGGCTACACCTTC; CDR3: CASSLLGALYGYTF
V: TRBV23-1; D: .; size: many; J: TRBJ2-7; DNA: TGCGCCAGCAGTCACCTCCGAGACAGGAAATTCTGCGAGCAGTACTTC; CDR3: CASSHLRDRKFCEQYF
V: TRBV9; D: .; size: many; J: TRBJ2-5; DNA: TGTGCCAGCAGCGTAGGCCTTATAGAGACCCAGTACTTC; CDR3: CASSVGLIETQYF